The next 8 T cell receptor beta chains were all read from a single sample in a study of cytomegalovirus exposure and HLA in healthy donors. The primer mix had 60 Vbeta and 13 Jbeta primers. Using immunoSEQ multiplex PCR, the repertoire was profiled, and TCRdb retains in-frame clones only, with some absent. The sample includes about 200,000 clones. Sequenced: PBMCs. The receptors here all came from a girl aged 2 to 10 in good health and CMV-seropositive.

V gene TRBV6-1 combines with J gene TRBJ2-7; D perhaps matches TRBD2 (7 bases). The V gene's germline CDR1 is MNHNS and CDR2 SASEGT. This CDR3 spans 11 amino acids. V lost 8 bases and J 5 bases, leaving 10 bases between the germline ends. CDR3 residues: CASWGGDEQYF. The CDR3 region has the DNA TGTGCCAGCTGGGGGGGCGACGAGCAGTACTTC.

The rearrangement uses TRBV2 and TRBJ2-7; TRBD2 might be the D (6 bases). V shed 4 bases and J shed 4 bases, with 17 bases lying between them. This CDR3 has 15 residues. Germline V CDR1 and CDR2: SNHLY, FYNNEI. CDR3 residues: CASSGGTAKGYEQYF. In DNA form, the CDR3 reads TGTGCCAGCAGTGGCGGGACCGCTAAGGGTTACGAGCAGTACTTC.

The chain is built from TRBV7-8 and TRBJ2-7; TRBD2 matches 9 bases. J was trimmed by 6 bases and V by 1 base; bases with no gene match: 7. The germline V gene encodes CDR1 SGHVS and CDR2 FQNEAQ. The CDR3 consists of 15 residues. The DNA of the CDR3 is TGTGCCAGCAGCTTAGGCGGGAGGGCCACGGTCGAGCAGTACTTC. It specifies CASSLGGRATVEQYF.

The rearrangement uses TRBV27 and TRBJ2-7; D unclear. Per germline, CDR1 MNHEY and CDR2 SMNVEV (reference sequence). Deletions cut 3 bases from V and 0 bases from J, with 12 bases between. The CDR3 consists of 15 residues. For the CDR3, the DNA is TGTGCCAGCAGTTTTACAAGTCCTCCCTCCTACGAGCAGTACTTC. It encodes CASSFTSPPSYEQYF.

V and J are TRBV5-1 and TRBJ2-1; the match to TRBD2 covers 11 bases. Germline values: CDR1 SGHRS, CDR2 YFSETQ. This CDR3 has 18 amino acids. After removal of 1 base from V and 1 base from J, the junction contained 7 bases not matched to a gene. The CDR3 bases are TGCGCCAGCAGCTTGATAGCGGGAGGGGATGAGTCCTACAATGAGCAGTTCTTC. Translation gives CASSLIAGGDESYNEQFF.

V is TRBV5-1 and J is TRBJ1-3, with unresolved D. The CDR3 runs to 15 residues. Germline lookup yields CDR1 SGHRS and CDR2 YFSETQ. Trimming took 4 bases from V and 0 from J, leaving 11 bases between them. CDR3 in DNA: TGCGCCAGCAGCCGGTTGGGCAGCTCTGGAAACACCATATATTTT. This translates into CASSRLGSSGNTIYF.

V usage is TRBV6-5 and J usage is TRBJ2-1; 7 bases fit TRBD2. J was trimmed by 4 bases and V by 4 bases; bases with no gene match: 10. Germline V CDR1 and CDR2: MNHEY, SVGAGI. This CDR3 region has 16 residues. The CDR3 nucleotides read TGTGCCAGCAGTTTCATTGCTAGCGGAGCATACAATGAGCAGTTCTTC. Translated: CASSFIASGAYNEQFF.

The chain carries TRBV2 and TRBJ2-7; a possible D gene is TRBD2 (6 bases). CDR1 SNHLY and CDR2 FYNNEI come from the germline V gene. Trimming removed 11 bases from V and 2 bases from J, with 13 bases in between. CDR3 length: 12 amino acids. DNA of the CDR3: TGTGCCGGACGGGACTCTACCTACGAGCAGTACTTC. Its protein product is CAGRDSTYEQYF.